A selection of T cell receptor beta chains follows, all from one sample in a study of T cells in Graves' hyperthyroidism and ophthalmopathy. TCRdb reprocessed the multiplex PCR reads via MiXCR and lists one record per CDR3 protein. The table records a few hundred thousand distinct CDR3 sequences, 15% to 20% of them present only once. Sequencing input: blood. The origin of the receptors is a woman between 50 and 59 years old with Graves' hyperthyroidism. Each CDR3 is given with its conserved first and last residue. D genes are given only for firm matches. Clone sizes are given selectively: once, few, many, or a class where the clone is expanded.

abundance: NA
d_gene: NA
v_gene: TRBV4-1
j_gene: TRBJ1-2
CDR3nt: TGCGCCAGCAGCCAAGAATCCGGTACTATCTATGGCTACACCTTC
CDR3aa: CASSQESGTIYGYTF

abundance: many
d_gene: TRBD1
v_gene: TRBV20-1
j_gene: TRBJ2-3
CDR3nt: TGCAGTGCTAGACAGGACAGGAGCACAGATACGCAGTATTTT
CDR3aa: CSARQDRSTDTQYF

abundance: many
d_gene: TRBD2
v_gene: TRBV6-2/TRBV6-3
j_gene: TRBJ2-3
CDR3nt: TGTGCCAGCAGCGCAGCGGGGGGAAGTGCAGATACGCAGTATTTT
CDR3aa: CASSAAGGSADTQYF

abundance: few
d_gene: NA
v_gene: TRBV2
j_gene: TRBJ1-2
CDR3nt: TGTGCCAGCAGTGCAAGCAGGGTGTACTATGGCTACACCTTC
CDR3aa: CASSASRVYYGYTF

abundance: few
d_gene: NA
v_gene: TRBV2
j_gene: TRBJ1-5
CDR3nt: TGTGCCAGCAGTGAGCTCGTGTATAGCAATCAGCCCCAGCATTTT
CDR3aa: CASSELVYSNQPQHF

abundance: many
d_gene: NA
v_gene: TRBV30
j_gene: TRBJ2-3
CDR3nt: TGTGCCTGGAGTGTATCGGGAGCAGATACGCAGTATTTT
CDR3aa: CAWSVSGADTQYF

abundance: few
d_gene: NA
v_gene: TRBV27
j_gene: TRBJ2-7
CDR3nt: TGTGCCAGCAGTTTCGCGGGTTTATACGAGCAGTACTTC
CDR3aa: CASSFAGLYEQYF

abundance: NA
d_gene: TRBD1
v_gene: TRBV9
j_gene: TRBJ2-3
CDR3nt: TGTGCCAGCAGCGTAGGGACAGGGCGCACAGATACGCAGTATTTT
CDR3aa: CASSVGTGRTDTQYF

abundance: many
d_gene: TRBD1
v_gene: TRBV20-1
j_gene: TRBJ2-1
CDR3nt: TGCAGTGCTAACCCGGACAGGGATGTGTCCGGGGAGCAGTTCTTC
CDR3aa: CSANPDRDVSGEQFF

abundance: many
d_gene: NA
v_gene: TRBV20-1
j_gene: TRBJ1-3
CDR3nt: TGCAGTGCTCCGACGGATGGAAACACCATATATTTT
CDR3aa: CSAPTDGNTIYF

abundance: NA
d_gene: TRBD1
v_gene: TRBV10-2
j_gene: TRBJ1-4
CDR3nt: TGCGCCAGCAGTACGACAGGGACGGGCGACGAAAAACTGTTTTTT
CDR3aa: CASSTTGTGDEKLFF

abundance: many
d_gene: NA
v_gene: TRBV5-1
j_gene: TRBJ1-2
CDR3nt: TGCGCCAGCAGCTTGGGCCCTCAGGGGATAATCTATGGCTACACCTTC
CDR3aa: CASSLGPQGIIYGYTF

abundance: few
d_gene: TRBD1
v_gene: TRBV4-1
j_gene: TRBJ1-3
CDR3nt: TGCGCCAGCAGCCACCCCCGGGGACAGCCCTCTGGAAACACCATATATTTT
CDR3aa: CASSHPRGQPSGNTIYF

abundance: many
d_gene: TRBD1
v_gene: TRBV28
j_gene: TRBJ1-1
CDR3nt: TGTGCCATCGAAGCAGGGGGCGCGGCTACTGAAGCTTTCTTT
CDR3aa: CAIEAGGAATEAFF

abundance: few
d_gene: TRBD1
v_gene: TRBV19
j_gene: TRBJ1-2
CDR3nt: TGTGCCAGTAGTATCGAGACAGGGTCTTCGGGCTACACCTTC
CDR3aa: CASSIETGSSGYTF

abundance: NA
d_gene: TRBD2
v_gene: TRBV5-6
j_gene: TRBJ2-7
CDR3nt: TGTGCCAGCAGCTTTCCGGGACTAGCGCAGGAGCAGTACTTC
CDR3aa: CASSFPGLAQEQYF

abundance: NA
d_gene: NA
v_gene: TRBV6-5
j_gene: TRBJ1-6
CDR3nt: TGTGCCAGCAGTTACTCGAAGGGCCAGGGGAGTTCACCCCTCCACTTT
CDR3aa: CASSYSKGQGSSPLHF

abundance: many
d_gene: TRBD1
v_gene: TRBV5-1
j_gene: TRBJ2-1
CDR3nt: TGCGCCAGCAGCGGACAGGGGCTCTACAATGAGCAGTTCTTC
CDR3aa: CASSGQGLYNEQFF

abundance: many
d_gene: TRBD1
v_gene: TRBV30
j_gene: TRBJ1-2
CDR3nt: TGTGCCTGGAGGGGACAGGGGGCCGGTGGCTACACCTTC
CDR3aa: CAWRGQGAGGYTF

abundance: NA
d_gene: NA
v_gene: TRBV20-1
j_gene: TRBJ2-7
CDR3nt: TGCAGTGCTAGAGCATTGGGGGACTCGACCACTTGGGAGCAGTACTTC
CDR3aa: CSARALGDSTTWEQYF

abundance: NA
d_gene: TRBD2
v_gene: TRBV20-1
j_gene: TRBJ2-5
CDR3nt: TGCAGTTCGACGGGGGAGGGAGGGATTCGGGGGACCCAGTACTTC
CDR3aa: CSSTGEGGIRGTQYF

abundance: many
d_gene: NA
v_gene: TRBV12-3/TRBV12-4
j_gene: TRBJ2-3
CDR3nt: TGTGCCAGCAGTTTGTCGGGGGCTGGCACAGATACGCAGTATTTT
CDR3aa: CASSLSGAGTDTQYF